This TCR beta chain was found in a study of cytomegalovirus exposure and HLA in healthy donors. This clone was found a few times. PCR primers comprised 60 Vbeta and 13 Jbeta primers. The method was immunoSEQ multiplex PCR; TCRdb's version includes in-frame clones alone and lacks a portion of them. The sample has 100,000 to 150,000 clones, 70% to 80% seen once. Sequenced material: PBMCs. The TCR sequence derives from a man in his forties or fifties in good health and CMV-seropositive.

CDR3 loop: CASSKELAGETQYF. The CDR3 DNA sequence: TGTGCCAGCAGCAAGGAACTAGCGGGAGAGACCCAGTACTTC. This chain uses TRBV4-2 with TRBJ2-5, with TRBD2 matching 9 bases. The length of the CDR3 is 14 residues. With 5 bases clipped from V and 4 bases from J, the junction kept 5 bases outside the gene matches. The V gene's germline CDR1 is LGHNA and CDR2 YNFKEQ.